The 18 T cell receptor delta chains given below trace back to one sample, sequenced in a study of fetal and pediatric gammadelta thymocytes. TCRdb re-identified clones in the reads via CATT. The sample yields 1,500 to 2,000 delta-chain clones, 20% to 25% seen once. Sequencing was done on a sample of non-Vgamma9Vdelta2 gamma-delta T cells from the thymus. This sample's subset: CD3+gammadeltaTCR+ thymocytes not co-expressing Vgamma9 and Vdelta2. All receptors come from a child who underwent cardiac surgery and was recorded as healthy.

This clone qualifies as medium-sized. The chain joins TRDV1 to TRDJ1; no reliable D call. This CDR3 has 16 residues. Trimming stripped 2 bases from V and 8 bases from J, with 21 bases between. The germline V gene encodes CDR1 TSWWSYY and CDR2 QGS. The CDR3: CALGEVATPWTGKLIF. The CDR3 nucleotides read TGTGCTCTTGGGGAAGTTGCCACCCCTTGGACGGGCAAACTCATCTTT.

By share, this clone counts as medium-sized. J is TRDJ2 and V is TRDV1; 10 bases are shared with TRDD3. V lost 2 bases and J lost 5; bases outside the gene matches: 26. Germline values: CDR1 TSWWSYY, CDR2 QGS. The CDR3 extends over 23 amino acids. In DNA, the CDR3 is TGTGCTCTTGGGGAATTTTTTCAACGCCGGGAGGGGGATACGTTCCCTCTAACAGCACAACTCTTCTTT. Translated: CALGEFFQRREGDTFPLTAQLFF.

The chain joins TRDV1 to TRDJ1; 10 nucleotides match TRDD3. The V gene's germline CDR1 is TSWWSYY and CDR2 QGS. With V trimmed by 0 bases and J by 2 bases, 9 bases remained unmatched. The CDR3 contains 18 residues. This chain's CDR3 is CALGELRFLGDKTDKLIF. The CDR3 DNA reads as TGTGCTCTTGGGGAACTGAGGTTTCTGGGGGATAAGACCGATAAACTCATCTTT.

Regarding this clone: This probably arose from a read error, given a far larger clone one base away. The chain carries TRDV1 and TRDJ1; 9 bases align to TRDD3. After removal of 1 base from V and 4 bases from J, the junction contained 25 bases not matched to a gene. Germline CDR1 reads TSWWSYY; CDR2 reads QGS. The CDR3 runs to 22 residues. The CDR3, as DNA: TGTGCTCTTGGGGAACGGTCCCCCGGCTCTACGGGGGATACCTTGTACATCGATAAACTCATCTTT. It yields the protein CALGERSPGSTGDTLYIDKLIF.

This clone has only a few counts. This could be a read error, since a much larger clone is one nucleotide away. Other DNA sequences in the sample encode the same CDR3. The J gene is TRDJ1, the V gene TRDV1, with D maybe TRDD3 (5 bases). Germline V gene data show CDR1 as TSWWSYY and CDR2 as QGS. Deletions cut 0 bases from V and 0 bases from J, with 29 bases between. There are 22 residues in the CDR3. The CDR3 coding sequence is TGTGCTCTTGGGGAACTATTTTATCCCCGACGATGGGGACGCCTGTACACCGATAAACTCATCTTT. It specifies CALGELFYPRRWGRLYTDKLIF.

Comment on this clone: With a much larger clone just one base away, this may be a read error. This chain uses TRDV2 with TRDJ1; TRDD3 aligns across 9 bases. Germline trimming cut 3 bases from V and 3 bases from J; bases unmatched to any gene: 10. CDR1 and CDR2 (germline): GEAIGNYY, EKD. This CDR3 comprises 16 residues. The CDR3 reads CACDHFTGGSSDKLIF. In DNA form, the CDR3 reads TGTGCCTGTGACCATTTTACTGGGGGAAGCTCCGATAAACTCATCTTT.

Of note for this clone: A much larger clone is a single base away; this may be a read error. V is TRDV2 and J is TRDJ1; 9 nucleotides agree with TRDD3. Per the germline V gene, CDR1 is GEAIGNYY and CDR2 is EKD. This CDR3 region has 16 residues. CDR3 nucleotides: TGTGCCGGTGAGGGGTACTGGGGGACCCCTACCGATAAACTCATCTTT. Protein sequence: CAGEGYWGTPTDKLIF.

On this clone: This sequence may be a read error, since a much larger clone differs from it by one base. The chain employs TRDV3 and TRDJ1; a possible D gene is TRDD2 (6 bases). The germline gives CDR1 TVYSNPD, CDR2 GDNSRS (reference sequence). The CDR3 consists of 16 residues. V was pared by 3 bases and J by 2 bases, with 22 bases between. This CDR3 reads CALIGSVLRLTDKLIF. CDR3 bases: TGTGCCTTAATAGGATCCGTCCTACGTTTAACCGATAAACTCATCTTT.

Comments on this clone: A much larger clone differs by one base, so this may be a read error. The rearrangement uses TRDV1 and TRDJ1; D might be TRDD2 or TRDD3, each matching 7 bases. The CDR3 totals 21 residues. Trimming left V 4 bases short and J 0 bases short, with 30 bases between. Germline CDR1 TSWWSYY, CDR2 QGS. The CDR3 sequence is CALGGTFLPAVAGGHTDKLIF. In nucleotides, the CDR3 is TGTGCTCTTGGGGGGACGTTCCTACCAGCCGTTGCTGGGGGCCACACCGATAAACTCATCTTT.

Relative to its sample, this clone is large. V usage is TRAV29/DV5 and J usage is TRDJ1, with TRDD3 identical over 9 bases. V was clipped by 0 bases and J by 3 bases; unmatched bases: 12. The CDR3 length is 17 residues. The germline gives CDR1 NSMFDY, CDR2 ISSIKDK. For the CDR3, the DNA is TGTGCAGCAAGCGGGAGAGGGGGATACATGGGGGCCGATAAACTCATCTTT. As protein: CAASGRGGYMGADKLIF.

By share, this clone counts as medium-sized (0.01 to 0.1%). The chain is built from TRDV1 and TRDJ1; 8 bases align to TRDD3. Germline-derived CDR1 and CDR2 are TSWWSYY and QGS. The V and J ends lost 0 bases and 0 bases, in that order; junction bases with no gene match: 21. This CDR3 region has 22 residues. Here the CDR3 reads CALGELGSLFNWGFSYTDKLIF. The DNA for the CDR3 is TGTGCTCTTGGGGAACTGGGTTCCCTTTTCAACTGGGGGTTTTCGTACACCGATAAACTCATCTTT.

This clone is classed as large. The same CDR3 can be traced to other DNA sequences in this sample. J is TRDJ1 and V is TRDV1, with 9 bases fitting TRDD3. Germline lookup yields CDR1 TSWWSYY and CDR2 QGS. This CDR3 contains 20 residues. J lost 1 base, V lost 6 bases, and 21 bases had no gene match. The CDR3 loop reads CALGVLRNPIWGICTDKLIF. The DNA for the CDR3 is TGTGCTCTTGGAGTACTACGCAACCCTATTTGGGGGATATGCACCGATAAACTCATCTTT.

Sample share makes this clone medium-sized (0.01 to 0.1%). The limits of the CDR3 on the DNA are not certain, so only TCRdb's listed CDR3 is given. The V call is TRAV29/DV5, the J call TRDJ1; TRDD3 is the table's D call, not checked against the DNA. The V gene's germline CDR1 is NSMFDY and CDR2 ISSIKDK. Ends included, the CDR3 has 22 residues. CDR3: CSVLLCSKRIYPPLGIRDKLIF.

In regard to this clone: This may come from a read error, since a much larger clone is one base off. Other DNA sequences in this specimen translate into the identical CDR3. The rearrangement joins TRDV1 to TRDJ1; D not resolved. The CDR3 is 19 residues long. V was clipped by 1 base and J by 0 bases, with 21 bases between them. The germline V gene encodes CDR1 TSWWSYY and CDR2 QGS. CDR3 in amino acids: CALGEPCHISRDYTDKLIF. In DNA, the CDR3 is TGTGCTCTTGGGGAACCGTGTCATATCTCGCGGGACTACACCGATAAACTCATCTTT.

This clone is classed as large. Distinct nucleotide sequences in the sample also encode this CDR3. V and J are TRAV38-2/DV8 and TRDJ1, with a tentative D call TRDD3 (5 bases). V was pared by 0 bases and J by 0 bases, with 39 bases between. From germline, CDR1 is TSESDYY and CDR2 QEAYKQQN. The CDR3 contains 25 residues. The CDR3 DNA reads TGTGCTTATAGGAGCGCTTGGTCTGACATCCAGTACTGGCCCATGAAACCCCGGTACACCGATAAACTCATCTTT. Translating it yields CAYRSAWSDIQYWPMKPRYTDKLIF.

Judged by abundance, this clone is medium-sized. The gene calls are TRDV1 and TRDJ1; 12 bases agree with TRDD3. This CDR3 has 20 residues. V dropped 4 bases and J dropped 1; count of bases not matched to a gene: 16. Looked up from germline, CDR1 is TSWWSYY and CDR2 is QGS. The CDR3 bases are TGTGCTCTTGGGGGACCTATGAGGCTGGGGGATACGCAGTCCACCGATAAACTCATCTTT. This encodes CALGGPMRLGDTQSTDKLIF.

In regard to this clone: It may be a read error: a sequence one base away is much more abundant. The chain couples TRDV1 to TRDJ1; TRDD3 might be the D (5 bases). Germline CDR1 and CDR2: TSWWSYY and QGS. This CDR3 contains 20 residues. V lost 0 bases to trimming and J lost 0 bases, with 23 bases between them. The CDR3: CALGELRLRAGKGYTDKLIF. The CDR3 DNA reads TGTGCTCTTGGGGAACTCCGCCTGCGGGCTGGGAAGGGGTACACCGATAAACTCATCTTT.

This clone is deemed medium-sized. V usage is TRAV38-2/DV8 and J usage is TRDJ1, with TRDD3 matching 11 bases. Germline V gene data show CDR1 as TSESDYY and CDR2 as QEAYKQQN. This CDR3 has 25 residues. V shed 2 bases and J 0 bases; nucleotides not matched to a gene: 30. This CDR3 is CAYRSQPSYKVYWGIDITYTDKLIF. CDR3 nucleotides: TGTGCTTATAGGAGTCAGCCTTCCTACAAAGTGTACTGGGGGATAGACATCACTTACACCGATAAACTCATCTTT.